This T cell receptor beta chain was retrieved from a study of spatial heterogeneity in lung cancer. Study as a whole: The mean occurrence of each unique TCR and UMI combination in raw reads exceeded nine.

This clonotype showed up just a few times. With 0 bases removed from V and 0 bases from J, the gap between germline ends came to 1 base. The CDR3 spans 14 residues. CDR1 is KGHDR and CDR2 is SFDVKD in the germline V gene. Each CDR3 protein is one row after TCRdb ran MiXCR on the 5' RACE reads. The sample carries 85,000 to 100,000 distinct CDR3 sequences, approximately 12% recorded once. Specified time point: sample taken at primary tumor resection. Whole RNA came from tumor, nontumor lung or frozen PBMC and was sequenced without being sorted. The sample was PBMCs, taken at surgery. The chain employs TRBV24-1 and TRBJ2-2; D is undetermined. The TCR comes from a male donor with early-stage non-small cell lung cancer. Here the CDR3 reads CATSDLANTGELFF. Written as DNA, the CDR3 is TGTGCCACCAGTGATTTGGCGAACACCGGGGAGCTGTTTTTT.